The clone carrying this TCR beta chain has a handful of counts. The antigen is not known. This record belongs to a study of blood T cells in healthy people across ages. Study-wide findings and caveats: What prevented conclusive comparison of naive and antigen-experienced cells was that PBMCs were unsorted.

Healthy individuals of Caucasian origin from Russia, aged roughly 6 to 100, served as donors. Combining a sample-barcoded 5' primer with a J-beta primer mix, a second PCR ran for roughly 7 to 12 cycles. Via MiXCR, TCRdb re-called the 5' RACE reads, giving one row per CDR3 protein. The repertoire includes around 1,000,000 distinct CDR3 sequences, approximately 25% of them detected once, and less than 0.85% sits in the top ten. V gave up 4 bases and J gave up 12 bases, with 23 bases separating them. Germline assignment: CDR1 SGDLS and CDR2 YYNGEE. The CDR3 spans 15 residues. These records were also assigned to another study, of T cells of mothers and their children.

The chain links TRBV9 to TRBJ2-1, with D tentatively TRBD1 or TRBD2 (6 bases each). The source is a girl aged 2 to 9 in good health. Sequencing input: blood. In DNA form, the CDR3 reads TGTGCCAGCAGCCCTCGTAACGGGGGCCCGACGGCGCAGTTCTTC. Protein product: CASSPRNGGPTAQFF.